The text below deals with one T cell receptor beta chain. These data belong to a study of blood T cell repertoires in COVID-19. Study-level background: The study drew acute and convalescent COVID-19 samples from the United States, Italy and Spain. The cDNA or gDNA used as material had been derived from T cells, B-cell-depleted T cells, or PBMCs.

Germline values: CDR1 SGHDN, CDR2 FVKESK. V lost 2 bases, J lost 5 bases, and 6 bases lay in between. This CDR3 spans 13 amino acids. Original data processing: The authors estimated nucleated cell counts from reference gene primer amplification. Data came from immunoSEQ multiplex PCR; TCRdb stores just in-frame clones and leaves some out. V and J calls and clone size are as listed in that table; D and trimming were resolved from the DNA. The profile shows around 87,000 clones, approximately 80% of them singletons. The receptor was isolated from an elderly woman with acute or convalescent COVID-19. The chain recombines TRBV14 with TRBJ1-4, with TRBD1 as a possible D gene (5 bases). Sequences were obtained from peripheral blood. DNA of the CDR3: TGTGCCAGCAGCCAAAACAGGAATGAAAAACTGTTTTTT. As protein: CASSQNRNEKLFF.